In its sample, the clone carrying this TCR beta chain was seen a few times. Its antigen is as yet unknown. This sample is part of a study of shared clonotypes between healthy human individuals. Study outcomes and limitations: Compared with clonotypes that all four donors shared, non-shared clonotypes had lower generation probabilities. Four donors showed sharing of approximately 5% of naive CD4 clonotypes. Generally, estimated richness proved larger in naive subsets than it did in memory subsets.

The repertoire was sequenced with immunoSEQ multiplex PCR; TCRdb's copy has only in-frame clones and lacks some. The sample has approximately 2.5 million clones; approximately 94% are singletons. Trimming pared 5 bases from V and 3 bases from J, leaving 14 bases between. CDR3 length: 14 residues. Germline V gene sequence: CDR1 SGHNT, CDR2 YYREEE (reference sequence). The origin of this receptor is a man younger than 35 in good health. Some clones in this sample may be carry-over from other donors' samples. The rearrangement joins TRBV5-4 to TRBJ1-1; a weak D match, TRBD1 (5 bases). Sequencing was performed on naive CD4+ T cells from PBMCs. Subset here: CD45RA+ positively selected. CDR3 region: CASRYSGLDTEAFF. CDR3 nucleotides: TGTGCCAGCAGGTACTCAGGGTTGGACACTGAAGCTTTCTTT.